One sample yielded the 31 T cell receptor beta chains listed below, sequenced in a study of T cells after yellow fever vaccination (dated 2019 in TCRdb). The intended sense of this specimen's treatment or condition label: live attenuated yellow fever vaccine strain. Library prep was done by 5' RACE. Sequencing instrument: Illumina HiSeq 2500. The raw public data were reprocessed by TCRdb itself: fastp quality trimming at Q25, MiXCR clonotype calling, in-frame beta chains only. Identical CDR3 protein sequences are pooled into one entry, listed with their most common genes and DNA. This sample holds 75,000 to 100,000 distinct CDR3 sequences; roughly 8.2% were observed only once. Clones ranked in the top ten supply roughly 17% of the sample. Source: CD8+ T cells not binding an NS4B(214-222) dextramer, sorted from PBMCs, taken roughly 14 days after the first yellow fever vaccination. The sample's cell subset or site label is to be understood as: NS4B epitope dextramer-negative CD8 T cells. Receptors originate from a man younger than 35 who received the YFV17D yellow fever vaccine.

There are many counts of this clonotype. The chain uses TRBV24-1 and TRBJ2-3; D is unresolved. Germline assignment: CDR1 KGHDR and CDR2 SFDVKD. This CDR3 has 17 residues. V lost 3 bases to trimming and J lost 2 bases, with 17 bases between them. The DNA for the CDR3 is TGTGCCACCAGTGATACAAAGCCTGAGTGGGACACAGATACGCAGTATTTT. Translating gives CATSDTKPEWDTDTQYF.

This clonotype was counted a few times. The chain's CDR3 is CSASLLIEQETQYF. CDR3 DNA sequence: TGCAGTGCTAGTCTTTTAATTGAGCAAGAGACCCAGTACTTC. The rearrangement links TRBV20-1 to TRBJ2-5; D not resolved. Per the germline V gene, CDR1 is DFQATT and CDR2 is SNEGSKA (reference sequence). V was shortened by 3 bases and J by 2 bases, with 13 bases between the two germline ends. This CDR3 region has 14 residues.

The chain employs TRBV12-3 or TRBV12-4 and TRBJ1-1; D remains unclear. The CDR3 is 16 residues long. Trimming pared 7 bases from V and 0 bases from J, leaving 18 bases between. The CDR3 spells CASNPDGGRMNTEAFF. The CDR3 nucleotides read TGTGCCAGCAACCCCGATGGTGGGCGAATGAACACTGAAGCTTTCTTT.

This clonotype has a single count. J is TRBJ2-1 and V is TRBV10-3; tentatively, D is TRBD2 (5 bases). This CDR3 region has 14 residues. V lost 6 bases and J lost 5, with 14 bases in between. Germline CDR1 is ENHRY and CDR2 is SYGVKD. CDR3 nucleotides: TGTGCCATCAGCCCCGAGGGCCTGCACAATGAGCAGTTCTTC. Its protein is CAISPEGLHNEQFF.

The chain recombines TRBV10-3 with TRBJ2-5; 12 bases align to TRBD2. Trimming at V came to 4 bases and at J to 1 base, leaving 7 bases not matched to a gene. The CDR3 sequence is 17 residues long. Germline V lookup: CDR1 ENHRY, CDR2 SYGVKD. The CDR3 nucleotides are TGTGCCATCAGTGGGGGACTAGCGGGTCTAATCCAAGAGACCCAGTACTTC. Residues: CAISGGLAGLIQETQYF.

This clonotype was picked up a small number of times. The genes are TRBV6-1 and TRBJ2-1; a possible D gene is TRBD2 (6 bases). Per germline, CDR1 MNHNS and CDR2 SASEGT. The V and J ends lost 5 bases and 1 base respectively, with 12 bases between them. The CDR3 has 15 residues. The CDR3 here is CASSSRGGSYNEQFF. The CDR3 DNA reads TGTGCCAGCAGTAGCCGTGGGGGGTCCTACAATGAGCAGTTCTTC.

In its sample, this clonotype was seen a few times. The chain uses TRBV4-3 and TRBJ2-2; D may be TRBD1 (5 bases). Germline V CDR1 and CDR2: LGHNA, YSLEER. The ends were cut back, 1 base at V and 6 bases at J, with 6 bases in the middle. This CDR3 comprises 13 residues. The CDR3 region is CASSQAGSGELFF. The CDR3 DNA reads TGCGCCAGCAGCCAAGCAGGGTCCGGGGAGCTGTTTTTT.

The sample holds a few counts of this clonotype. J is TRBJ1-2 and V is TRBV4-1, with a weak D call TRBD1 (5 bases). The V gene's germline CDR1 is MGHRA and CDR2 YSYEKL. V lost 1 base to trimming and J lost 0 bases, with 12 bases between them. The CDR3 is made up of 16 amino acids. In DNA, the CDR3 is TGCGCCAGCAGCCAAGGACGGGACCGGGCTAACTATGGCTACACCTTC. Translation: CASSQGRDRANYGYTF.

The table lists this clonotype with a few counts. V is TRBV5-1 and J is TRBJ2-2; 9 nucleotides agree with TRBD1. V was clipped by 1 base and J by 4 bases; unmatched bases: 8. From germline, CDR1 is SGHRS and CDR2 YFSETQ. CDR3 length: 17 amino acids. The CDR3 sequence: CASSLRPGQGATGELFF. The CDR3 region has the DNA TGCGCCAGCAGCTTGAGGCCGGGACAGGGAGCCACCGGGGAGCTGTTTTTT.

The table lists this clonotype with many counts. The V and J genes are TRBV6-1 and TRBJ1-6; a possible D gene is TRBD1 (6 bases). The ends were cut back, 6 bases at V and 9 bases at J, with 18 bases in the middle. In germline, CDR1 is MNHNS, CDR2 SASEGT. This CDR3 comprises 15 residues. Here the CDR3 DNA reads TGTGCCAGCAGCCAGTACACAGGGAGATCTTCACCCCTCCACTTT. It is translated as CASSQYTGRSSPLHF.

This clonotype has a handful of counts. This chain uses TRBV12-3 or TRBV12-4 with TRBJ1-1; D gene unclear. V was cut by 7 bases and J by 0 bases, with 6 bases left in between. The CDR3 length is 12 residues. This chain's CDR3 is CASTPMNTEAFF. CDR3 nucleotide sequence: TGTGCCAGCACCCCGATGAACACTGAAGCTTTCTTT.

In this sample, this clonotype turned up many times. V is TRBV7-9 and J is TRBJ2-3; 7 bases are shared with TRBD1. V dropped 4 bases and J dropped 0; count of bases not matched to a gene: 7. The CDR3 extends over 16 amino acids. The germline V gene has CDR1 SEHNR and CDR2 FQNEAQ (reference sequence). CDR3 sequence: CASSSYQGVSTDTQYF. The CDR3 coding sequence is TGTGCCAGCAGCTCCTACCAGGGGGTGAGCACAGATACGCAGTATTTT.

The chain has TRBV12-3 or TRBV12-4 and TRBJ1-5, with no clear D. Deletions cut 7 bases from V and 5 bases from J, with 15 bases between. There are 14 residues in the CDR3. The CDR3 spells CASTDLAFDQPQHF. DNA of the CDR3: TGTGCCAGCACGGACCTTGCGTTCGATCAGCCCCAGCATTTT.

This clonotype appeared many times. The CDR3 region has the DNA TGCGCCAGCAGCCAAGATACGCGGGGTGGCCAGCCCCAGCATTTT. Its translation is CASSQDTRGGQPQHF. This chain connects TRBV4-3 to TRBJ1-5; D gene unclear. The V and J ends lost 0 bases and 7 bases respectively, with 13 bases between them. This CDR3 comprises 15 residues. Germline V lookup: CDR1 LGHNA, CDR2 YSLEER.

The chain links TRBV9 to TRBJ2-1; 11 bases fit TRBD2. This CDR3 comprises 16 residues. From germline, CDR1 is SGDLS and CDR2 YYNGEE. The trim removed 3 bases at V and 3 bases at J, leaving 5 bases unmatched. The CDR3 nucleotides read TGTGCCAGCAGCGCGGTAGCGGGGGGGTTCTACAATGAGCAGTTCTTC. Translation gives CASSAVAGGFYNEQFF.

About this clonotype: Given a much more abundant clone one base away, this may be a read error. In DNA form, the CDR3 reads TGCAACGTTGAGGTGGGAGAGGGCACAGATACGCAGTATTTT. It yields the protein CNVEVGEGTDTQYF. The chain has TRBV29-1 and TRBJ2-3; a weak D match, TRBD2 (5 bases). Germline-derived CDR1 and CDR2 are SQVTM and ANQGSEA. CDR3 length equals 14 residues.

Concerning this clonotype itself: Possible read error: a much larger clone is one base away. CDR3 sequence: CASIKVVGALDPTAFF. CDR3 bases: TGCGCCAGCATCAAAGTCGTCGGGGCCCTCGATCCGACAGCTTTCTTT. The chain links TRBV10-2 to TRBJ1-1, with D perhaps TRBD1 (5 bases). The germline V gene has CDR1 WSHSY and CDR2 SAAADI. The length of the CDR3 is 16 residues. The V and J ends lost 7 bases and 10 bases respectively, with 28 bases between them.

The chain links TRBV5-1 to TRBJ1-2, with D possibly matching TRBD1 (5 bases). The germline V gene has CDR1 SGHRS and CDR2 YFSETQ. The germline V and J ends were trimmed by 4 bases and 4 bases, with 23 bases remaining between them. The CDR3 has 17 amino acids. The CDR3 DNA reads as TGCGCCAGCAGCCATTCCTCCGGGACTGGAATCTCCTATGGCTACACCTTC. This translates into CASSHSSGTGISYGYTF.

The CDR3 spells CASSSFPTVVVDYGYTF. CDR3 in DNA: TGTGCCAGCAGCTCTTTCCCTACCGTTGTTGTAGACTATGGCTACACCTTC. The V call is TRBV5-5, the J call TRBJ1-2; unclear D gene. This CDR3 is built from 17 residues. V was trimmed by 3 bases and J by 3 bases, leaving 21 bases between them. Germline V gene lookup returns CDR1 SGHKS and CDR2 YYEKEE (reference sequence).

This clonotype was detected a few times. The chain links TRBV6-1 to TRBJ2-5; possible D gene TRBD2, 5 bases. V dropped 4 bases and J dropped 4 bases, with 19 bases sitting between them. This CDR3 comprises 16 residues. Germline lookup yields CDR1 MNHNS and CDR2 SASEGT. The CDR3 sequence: CASSAHLARVPETQYF. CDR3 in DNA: TGTGCCAGCAGTGCCCATCTAGCAAGGGTACCAGAGACCCAGTACTTC.

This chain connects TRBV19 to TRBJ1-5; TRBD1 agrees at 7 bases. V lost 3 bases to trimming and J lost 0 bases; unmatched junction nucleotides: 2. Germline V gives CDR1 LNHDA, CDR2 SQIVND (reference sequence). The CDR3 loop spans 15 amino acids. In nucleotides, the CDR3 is TGTGCCAGTAGTATGACAGGGTATAGCAATCAGCCCCAGCATTTT. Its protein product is CASSMTGYSNQPQHF.

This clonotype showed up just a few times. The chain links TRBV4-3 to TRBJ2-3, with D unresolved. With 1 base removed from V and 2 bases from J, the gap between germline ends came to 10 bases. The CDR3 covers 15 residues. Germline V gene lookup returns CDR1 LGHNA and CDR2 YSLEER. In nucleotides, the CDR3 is TGCGCCAGCAGCCAAGTATTACAGTTCACAGATACGCAGTATTTT. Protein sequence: CASSQVLQFTDTQYF.

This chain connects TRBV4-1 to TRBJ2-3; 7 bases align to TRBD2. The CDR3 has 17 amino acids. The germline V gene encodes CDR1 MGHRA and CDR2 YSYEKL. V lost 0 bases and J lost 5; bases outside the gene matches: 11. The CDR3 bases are TGCGCCAGCAGCCAAGAGGAGAGTGGGGGGGACGAAGATACGCAGTATTTT. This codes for CASSQEESGGDEDTQYF.

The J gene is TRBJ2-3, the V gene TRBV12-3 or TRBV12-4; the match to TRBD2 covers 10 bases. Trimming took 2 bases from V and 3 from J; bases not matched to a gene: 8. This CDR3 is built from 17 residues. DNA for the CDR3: TGTGCCAGCAGTTTATGGGGGGAGGGACTAGCGACAGATACGCAGTATTTT. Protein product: CASSLWGEGLATDTQYF.

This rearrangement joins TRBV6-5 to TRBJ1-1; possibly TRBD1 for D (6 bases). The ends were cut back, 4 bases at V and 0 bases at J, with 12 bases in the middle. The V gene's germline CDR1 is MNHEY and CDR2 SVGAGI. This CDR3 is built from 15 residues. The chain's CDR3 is CASSLRGMVNTEAFF. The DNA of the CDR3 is TGTGCCAGCAGTTTGAGGGGGATGGTGAACACTGAAGCTTTCTTT.

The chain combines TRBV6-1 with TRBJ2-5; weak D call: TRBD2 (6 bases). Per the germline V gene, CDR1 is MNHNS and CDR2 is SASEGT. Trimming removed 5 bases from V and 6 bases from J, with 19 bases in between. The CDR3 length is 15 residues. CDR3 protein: CASSPGTGVLQTQYF. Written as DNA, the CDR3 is TGTGCCAGCAGTCCCGGGACTGGGGTCCTGCAGACCCAGTACTTC.

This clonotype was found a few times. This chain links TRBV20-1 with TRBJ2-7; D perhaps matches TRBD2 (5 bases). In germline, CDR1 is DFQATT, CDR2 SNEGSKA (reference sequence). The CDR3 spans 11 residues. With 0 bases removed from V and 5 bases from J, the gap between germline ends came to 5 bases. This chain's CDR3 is CSAREEDEQYF. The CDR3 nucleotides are TGCAGTGCTAGAGAGGAGGACGAGCAGTACTTC.

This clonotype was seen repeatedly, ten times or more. DNA for the CDR3: TGTGCCACCAGCGGGGGTGGAACGGCACTCCAAGAGACCCAGTACTTC. Protein: CATSGGGTALQETQYF. The chain has TRBV15 and TRBJ2-5; either TRBD1 or TRBD2 may supply D (5 bases each). V was clipped by 5 bases and J by 1 base, with 17 bases between them. Germline CDR1 and CDR2: LNHNV and YYDKDF (reference sequence). The CDR3 length is 16 residues.

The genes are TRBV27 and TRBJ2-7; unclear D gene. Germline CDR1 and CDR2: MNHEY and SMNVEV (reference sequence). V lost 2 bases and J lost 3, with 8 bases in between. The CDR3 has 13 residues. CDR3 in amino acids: CASSLGEHYEQYV. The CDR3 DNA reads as TGTGCCAGCAGTTTAGGAGAGCACTACGAGCAGTACGTC.

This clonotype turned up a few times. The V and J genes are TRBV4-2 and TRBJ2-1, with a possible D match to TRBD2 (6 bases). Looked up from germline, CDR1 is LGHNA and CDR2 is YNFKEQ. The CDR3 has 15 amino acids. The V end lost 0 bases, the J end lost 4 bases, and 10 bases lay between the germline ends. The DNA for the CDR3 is TGTGCCAGCAGCCAAGAAGAACTAGCATACAATGAGCAGTTCTTC. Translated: CASSQEELAYNEQFF.

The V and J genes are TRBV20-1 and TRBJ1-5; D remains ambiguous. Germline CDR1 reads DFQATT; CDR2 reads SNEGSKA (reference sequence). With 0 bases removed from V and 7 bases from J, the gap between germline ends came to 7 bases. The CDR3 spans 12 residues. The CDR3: CSARDGGQPQHF. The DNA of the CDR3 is TGCAGTGCTAGAGATGGAGGGCAGCCCCAGCATTTT.